A single sample gave rise to the 32 T cell receptor beta chains below, sequenced in a study of blood T cell repertoires in COVID-19. The data were produced by immunoSEQ multiplex PCR, yet TCRdb's version contains in-frame clones alone and is incomplete. This table holds some 150,000 clones, 65% to 80% found once. The sample consisted of peripheral blood. These receptors all come from a man aged 60-69 years with acute or convalescent COVID-19.

The chain carries TRBV19 and TRBJ2-2; D gene unclear. The CDR3 is 14 amino acids. The V gene lost 3 bases and the J gene lost 1 base, with 6 bases spanning the gap. CDR1 and CDR2 from the germline V gene are LNHDA and SQIVND (reference sequence). The CDR3 bases are TGTGCCAGTAGTATCCACGGGAACACCGGGGAGCTGTTTTTT. It specifies CASSIHGNTGELFF.

The chain recombines TRBV29-1 with TRBJ1-2, with TRBD1 as a possible D gene (5 bases). The CDR3 spans 14 residues. Trimming left V 1 base short and J 8 bases short, with 17 bases between. Germline V CDR1 and CDR2: SQVTM, ANQGSEA. The CDR3 DNA follows: TGCAGCGTTGAAGCGGGAGGCAGGGAGAACGGCTACACCTTC. This gives the protein CSVEAGGRENGYTF.

The chain recombines TRBV10-3 with TRBJ1-2, with 10 nucleotides matching TRBD1. The CDR3 sequence is 15 residues long. CDR1 and CDR2 (germline): ENHRY, SYGVKD. Trimming cost V 3 bases and J 8 bases; bases outside gene matches: 9. CDR3 amino acids: CAISEQPGTGEGYTF. The CDR3 coding sequence is TGTGCCATCAGTGAACAGCCCGGGACAGGGGAAGGCTACACCTTC.

The chain links TRBV7-9 to TRBJ2-1; 8 bases line up with TRBD2. This CDR3 is built from 19 residues. J was trimmed by 5 bases and V by 5 bases; bases with no gene match: 20. CDR1 is SEHNR and CDR2 is FQNEAQ in the germline V gene (reference sequence). The CDR3 reads CASSPLFGAGGSVDNEQFF. The CDR3 DNA is TGTGCCAGCAGCCCCCTATTTGGTGCGGGAGGATCAGTGGACAATGAGCAGTTCTTC.

The gene calls are TRBV29-1 and TRBJ1-3; 9 bases are shared with TRBD1. The CDR3 is 19 amino acids. Germline V CDR1 and CDR2: SQVTM, ANQGSEA. V was pared by 0 bases and J by 0 bases, with 12 bases of the junction left unmatched. CDR3 in DNA: TGCAGCGTTGAAGAACAGGGGACAGGGTTTTTTAGCTCTGGAAACACCATATATTTT. It translates to CSVEEQGTGFFSSGNTIYF.

The J gene is TRBJ2-3, the V gene TRBV7-9, with 10 positions matching TRBD2. Germline V gene lookup returns CDR1 SEHNR and CDR2 FQNEAQ (reference sequence). Germline trimming cut 1 base from V and 1 base from J; bases unmatched to any gene: 5. The CDR3 has 17 residues. The DNA for the CDR3 is TGTGCCAGCAGCTTAGGGGCCGGGACTAGCGGCACAGATACGCAGTATTTT. Translation: CASSLGAGTSGTDTQYF.

This sequence joins TRBV19 and TRBJ2-6, with 7 bases fitting TRBD1. The ends lost 5 bases at V and 4 bases at J; junction bases unmatched: 14. CDR3 length: 18 amino acids. Germline CDR1 LNHDA, CDR2 SQIVND (reference sequence). CDR3 region: CASSELRQGYPGANVLTF. The CDR3 DNA sequence: TGTGCCAGTAGTGAGTTGAGACAGGGTTATCCAGGGGCCAACGTCCTGACTTTC.

This clone was recorded only once. The V and J genes are TRBV18 and TRBJ1-2, with TRBD1 matching over 10 bases. This CDR3 comprises 15 residues. V shed 2 bases and J 4 bases; nucleotides not matched to a gene: 4. Germline-derived CDR1 and CDR2 are KGHSH and LQKENI. CDR3 bases: TGTGCCAGCTCACCAGGACAGGGGGAGATCTATGGCTACACCTTC. It specifies CASSPGQGEIYGYTF.

This rearrangement joins TRBV12-3 or TRBV12-4 to TRBJ1-2; D possibly corresponds to TRBD1 (6 bases). Deletions cut 5 bases from V and 4 bases from J, with 11 bases between. This CDR3 has 13 amino acids. For the CDR3, the DNA is TGTGCCAGCAGTCCAGGCAGGGGCTATGGCTACACCTTC. This sequence encodes CASSPGRGYGYTF.

The gene calls are TRBV6-6 and TRBJ1-2; possibly TRBD1 for D (6 bases). The V end was cut by 5 bases, the J end by 5 bases, with 30 bases between. Germline V lookup: CDR1 MNHNY, CDR2 SVGAGI (reference sequence). This CDR3 contains 19 residues. The CDR3 DNA follows: TGTGCCAGCAGTCACAATAAAATCAGGGGCAGGGCCCCCTCGTATGGCTACACCTTC. Translated, it gives CASSHNKIRGRAPSYGYTF.

The chain couples TRBV18 to TRBJ2-7; D is perhaps TRBD2 (7 bases). The CDR3 has 13 amino acids. Trimming removed 6 bases at V and 2 bases at J, with 11 bases between. CDR1 KGHSH and CDR2 LQKENI come from the germline V gene. The CDR3 DNA sequence: TGTGCCAGCTCTCCGGGGGGCCCCTACGAGCAGTACTTC. This translates into CASSPGGPYEQYF.

In this sample, this clone turned up many times. The gene calls are TRBV28 and TRBJ2-2; possible D gene TRBD2, 7 bases. Germline CDR1 reads MDHEN; CDR2 reads SYDVKM. V dropped 8 bases and J dropped 2 bases, with 12 bases sitting between them. The CDR3 spans 14 residues. CDR3 protein: CASVGGRNTGELFF. The CDR3 nucleotides are TGTGCCAGCGTCGGGGGGCGCAACACCGGGGAGCTGTTTTTT.

The V call is TRBV5-5, the J call TRBJ1-4, with 8 positions matching TRBD1. This CDR3 is 16 amino acids long. Trimming cost V 4 bases and J 3 bases; bases outside gene matches: 8. Per the germline V gene, CDR1 is SGHKS and CDR2 is YYEKEE (reference sequence). CDR3: CASSRVPQGANEKLFF. CDR3 nucleotides: TGTGCCAGCAGCAGGGTTCCACAGGGGGCTAATGAAAAACTGTTTTTT.

J is TRBJ1-1 and V is TRBV7-9; D is possibly TRBD1 (5 bases). Trimming cost V 2 bases and J 8 bases, with 12 bases left between them. Germline V gene lookup returns CDR1 SEHNR and CDR2 FQNEAQ (reference sequence). CDR3 length: 13 residues. The DNA of the CDR3 is TGTGCCAGCAGCTTATTGAGGCAGGGAGAAGCTTTCTTT. Its protein product is CASSLLRQGEAFF.

This clone occurred many times. The gene calls are TRBV27 and TRBJ2-2; 7 nucleotides match TRBD1. V lost 7 bases to trimming and J lost 0 bases; unmatched junction nucleotides: 5. Germline loops: CDR1 MNHEY, CDR2 SMNVEV (reference sequence). The length of the CDR3 is 15 residues. CDR3 DNA: TGTGCCAGCAAAAGGGGGCAACCGAACACCGGGGAGCTGTTTTTT. It specifies CASKRGQPNTGELFF.

CDR3 sequence: CASSLWSEYNEQFF. The CDR3 DNA follows: TGTGCCAGCAGCTTATGGTCGGAGTACAATGAGCAGTTCTTC. The rearrangement links TRBV7-9 to TRBJ2-1; no definite D call. The CDR3 has 14 residues. V was shortened by 2 bases and J by 4 bases, with 9 bases between the two germline ends. CDR1 and CDR2 (germline): SEHNR, FQNEAQ (reference sequence).

This chain uses TRBV29-1 with TRBJ2-7, with D uncertain. The ends were cut back, 4 bases at V and 1 base at J, with 8 bases in the middle. Germline CDR1 reads SQVTM; CDR2 reads ANQGSEA. The CDR3 loop spans 12 amino acids. The CDR3 region is CSVAHQSYEQYF. In DNA form, the CDR3 reads TGCAGCGTTGCACACCAGTCCTACGAGCAGTACTTC.

This clone was recorded once. The chain joins TRBV5-1 to TRBJ1-3; 7 nucleotides align to TRBD1. The trim removed 2 bases at V and 2 bases at J, leaving 4 bases unmatched. This CDR3 region has 15 residues. Germline-derived CDR1 and CDR2 are SGHRS and YFSETQ. This CDR3 is CASSLGQATGNTIYF. The CDR3 nucleotides are TGCGCCAGCAGCTTAGGACAGGCAACTGGAAACACCATATATTTT. Based on the CDR3 plus reference TRBV5-1 and TRBJ1-3, the full variable domain is KAGVTQTPRYLIKTRGQQVTLSCSPISGHRSVSWYQQTPGQGLQFLFEYFSETQRNKGNFPGRFSGRQFSNSRSEMNVSTLELGDSALYLCASSLGQATGNTIYFGEGSWLTVV.

The V gene is TRBV5-1, the J gene TRBJ1-2; TRBD1 matches at 7 bases. The CDR3 runs to 14 residues. The V gene end was trimmed by 0 bases and the J gene end by 7 bases; junction bases not matched to a gene: 6. The V gene's germline CDR1 is SGHRS and CDR2 YFSETQ. The CDR3 sequence: CASSLAEGAGGYTF. In DNA, the CDR3 is TGCGCCAGCAGCTTGGCCGAGGGGGCAGGTGGCTACACCTTC.

The chain recombines TRBV23-1 with TRBJ2-2, with 7 nucleotides matching TRBD1. TRBV23-1 is an ORF; its function is uncertain. This CDR3 has 16 amino acids. V trimming: 0 bases; J trimming: 1 base; junction bases outside the gene matches: 2. The DNA for the CDR3 is TGCGCCAGCAGTCAATCGCCAGGGGGGAACACCGGGGAGCTGTTTTTT. Its translation is CASSQSPGGNTGELFF.

The chain uses TRBV7-9 and TRBJ1-6; D is undetermined. Trimming shortened V by 2 bases and J by 5 bases, and 4 bases separated the two germline ends. The length of the CDR3 is 13 residues. Germline lookup yields CDR1 SEHNR and CDR2 FQNEAQ (reference sequence). In DNA, the CDR3 is TGTGCCAGCAGCTTACAGAATAATTCACCCCTCCACTTT. Translated: CASSLQNNSPLHF.

CDR3 amino acids: CASSSGLAGVGTDTQYF. DNA of the CDR3: TGTGCCAGCAGCTCGGGACTAGCGGGAGTCGGCACAGATACGCAGTATTTT. The chain links TRBV11-2 to TRBJ2-3; 14 bases fit TRBD2. The CDR3 extends over 17 amino acids. The trim removed 4 bases at V and 1 base at J, leaving 4 bases unmatched. Per the germline V gene, CDR1 is SGHAT and CDR2 is FQNNGV.

V gene TRBV29-1 combines with J gene TRBJ1-5; TRBD1 agrees at 10 bases. Losses at the gene ends were 7 bases for V and 7 bases for J; bases not matched to a gene: 7. Germline V gene data show CDR1 as SQVTM and CDR2 as ANQGSEA. The CDR3 has 13 amino acids. The CDR3 region has the DNA TGCAGCGCCGTTAGGGACAGGGGCCAGCCCCAGCATTTT. Its translation is CSAVRDRGQPQHF.

This chain connects TRBV30 to TRBJ1-2; tentative D call: TRBD1 (5 bases). The CDR3 totals 13 residues. The V gene lost 5 bases and the J gene lost 3 bases, with 13 bases spanning the gap. The germline gives CDR1 GTSNPN, CDR2 SVGIG (reference sequence). CDR3: CAWEGAGHYGYTF. The DNA of the CDR3 is TGTGCCTGGGAGGGCGCAGGGCACTATGGCTACACCTTC.

The chain is built from TRBV10-1 and TRBJ2-1; TRBD2 aligns across 13 bases. The trim removed 2 bases at V and 7 bases at J, leaving 8 bases unmatched. This CDR3 is 17 amino acids long. CDR1 is WNHNN and CDR2 is SYGVQD in the germline V gene (reference sequence). The CDR3 DNA follows: TGCGCCAGCAGTGAGGAGACTAGCGGGAGGATGGGTAATGAGCAGTTCTTC. Amino acids: CASSEETSGRMGNEQFF.

This clone has just one count. The V gene is TRBV5-1, the J gene TRBJ1-6, with D possibly TRBD1 on 6 matching bases. The CDR3 sequence is 16 residues long. The germline gives CDR1 SGHRS, CDR2 YFSETQ. Trimming left V 2 bases short and J 7 bases short, with 16 bases between. The CDR3, as DNA: TGCGCCAGCAGCTTCTCCCCACAGGGCGACAATTCACCCCTCCACTTT. Protein: CASSFSPQGDNSPLHF.

In its sample, this clone was seen a few times. This chain connects TRBV28 to TRBJ1-3; D may be TRBD1 (5 bases). There are 16 residues in the CDR3. V lost 3 bases, J lost 7 bases, and 19 bases lay in between. CDR1 and CDR2 (germline): MDHEN, SYDVKM. This CDR3 reads CASSLGSLTGWNTIYF. The CDR3 region has the DNA TGTGCCAGCAGTTTGGGCAGCTTAACAGGTTGGAACACCATATATTTT.

The chain combines TRBV6-1 with TRBJ1-3, with D unresolved. Germline CDR1 and CDR2: MNHNS and SASEGT. The V end lost 3 bases, the J end lost 2 bases, and 5 bases lay between the germline ends. The CDR3 totals 13 residues. CDR3 region: CASSDPTGNTIYF. The CDR3 DNA follows: TGTGCCAGCAGTGATCCAACTGGAAACACCATATATTTT.

CDR3 sequence (DNA): TGTGCCAGCAGCTCCCGCTCCGGGGGAGACAATGAGCAGTTCTTC. It codes for CASSSRSGGDNEQFF. The rearrangement links TRBV11-2 to TRBJ2-1; D perhaps matches TRBD2 (6 bases). The CDR3 sequence is 15 residues long. V gave up 4 bases and J gave up 5 bases, with 15 bases separating them. CDR1 and CDR2 from the germline V gene are SGHAT and FQNNGV.

The chain carries TRBV28 and TRBJ1-2; 9 nucleotides match TRBD1. Per germline, CDR1 MDHEN and CDR2 SYDVKM. V shed 5 bases, J shed 5 bases, and the junction held 9 bases outside the gene matches. The CDR3 has 15 amino acids. CDR3 sequence: CASSQETGGRYGYTF. The CDR3 DNA is TGTGCCAGCAGTCAAGAGACAGGGGGGCGGTATGGCTACACCTTC.

V usage is TRBV11-1 and J usage is TRBJ2-7, with D possibly TRBD1 on 7 matching bases. CDR3 length: 13 residues. CDR1 is SGHAT and CDR2 is FQDESV in the germline V gene (reference sequence). The V gene lost 6 bases and the J gene lost 3 bases, with 12 bases spanning the gap. As DNA, the CDR3 is TGTGCCAGCAGGCGGGACAGCGACTACGAGCAGTACTTC. Protein: CASRRDSDYEQYF.

The chain has TRBV18 and TRBJ2-1, with 9 bases identical to TRBD2. This CDR3 region has 16 residues. CDR1 KGHSH and CDR2 LQKENI come from the germline V gene. Trimming removed 0 bases from V and 12 bases from J; junction bases left unmatched: 12. CDR3 in amino acids: CASSPPSAGGPIAQFF. The CDR3 bases are TGTGCCAGCTCACCACCGTCGGCGGGAGGGCCGATTGCGCAGTTCTTC.